The TCR beta chain under discussion was sequenced for a study of CD8 T cells in ankylosing spondylitis. Points from the study as a whole: For ankylosing spondylitis blood, a TCR beta motif of about eight highly homologous variants appeared characteristic. Disease-linked clones had a CD8+ phenotype and relatively low frequency in peripheral blood.

With molecular barcodes, quantitative 5'-RACE was used to make the TCR beta libraries. In TCRdb, the 5' RACE reads were re-called with MiXCR into one record per CDR3 protein. The sample includes about 150,000 distinct CDR3 sequences, about 32% of them seen just once. The germline V gene has CDR1 MNHNS and CDR2 SASEGT. The CDR3 contains 14 residues. V shed 4 bases and J shed 5 bases, with 14 bases lying between them. A remark on this clonotype: Its cognate antigen is unknown.

Sequencing used synovial fluid, either unsorted or a sorted T cell fraction (not recorded which). This chain connects TRBV6-1 to TRBJ1-2; D remains ambiguous. The clonotype was recovered from a male donor with ankylosing spondylitis. CDR3 region: CASSVGHGPYGYTF. CDR3 nucleotides: TGTGCCAGCAGTGTGGGCCACGGACCGTATGGCTACACCTTC.